This T cell receptor beta chain was recorded in a study of T cell changes during pregnancy in multiple sclerosis. The junction had 8 bases not matched to a gene; V was cut back by 5 bases and J by 2 bases. This CDR3 has 16 amino acids. CDR1 and CDR2 (germline): SGHRS, YFSETQ. This table comes from immunoSEQ multiplex PCR, and its TCRdb copy is limited to in-frame clones, with some not included. The sample includes approximately 88,000 clones, 94% of them seen just once. J is TRBJ2-3 and V is TRBV5-1; TRBD2 matches 10 bases. The sequenced sample was peripheral blood, obtained in the third trimester of pregnancy. The TCR originated in a female donor with multiple sclerosis, enrolled in a pregnancy study. CDR3 DNA sequence: TGCGCCAGCAGGATGGTAGCGGGAGGCTTCACAGATACGCAGTATTTT. This codes for CASRMVAGGFTDTQYF.